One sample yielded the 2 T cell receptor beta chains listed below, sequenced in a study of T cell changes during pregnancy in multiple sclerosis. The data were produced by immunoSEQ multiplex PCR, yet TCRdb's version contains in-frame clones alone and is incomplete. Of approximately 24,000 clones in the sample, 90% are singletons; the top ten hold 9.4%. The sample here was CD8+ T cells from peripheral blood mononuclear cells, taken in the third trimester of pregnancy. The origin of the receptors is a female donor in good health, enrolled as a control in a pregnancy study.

The CDR3 protein is CATSRGTGESVNTEAFF. Here the CDR3 DNA reads TGTGCCACCAGCAGAGGGACAGGGGAGAGTGTGAACACTGAAGCTTTCTTT. This sequence joins TRBV15 and TRBJ1-1; 9 bases are shared with TRBD1. Germline CDR1 is LNHNV and CDR2 is YYDKDF (reference sequence). Losses at the gene ends were 1 base for V and 0 bases for J; bases not matched to a gene: 6. This CDR3 is built from 17 residues.

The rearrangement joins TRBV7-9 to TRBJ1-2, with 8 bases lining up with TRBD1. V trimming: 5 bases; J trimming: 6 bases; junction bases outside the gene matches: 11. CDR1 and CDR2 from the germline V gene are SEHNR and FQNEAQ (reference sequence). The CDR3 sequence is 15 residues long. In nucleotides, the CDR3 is TGTGCCAGCAGCCCCGGGGGACAGGAAGGCCATGGCTACACCTTC. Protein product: CASSPGGQEGHGYTF.